This T cell receptor beta chain is drawn from a study of blood T cell repertoires in COVID-19. In the study overall: From the United States, Italy and Spain came samples of acute and convalescent COVID-19. The cDNA or gDNA used as material had been derived from T cells, B-cell-depleted T cells, or PBMCs.

V trimming: 3 bases; J trimming: 3 bases; junction bases outside the gene matches: 10. There are 18 residues in the CDR3. The germline CDR1 and CDR2 sequences are KGHSH and LQKENI. The table came from immunoSEQ multiplex PCR; TCRdb's copy has only in-frame clones and leaves some out. The sample has around 460,000 clones, approximately 90% seen once. A Seattle source enrolled patients during active infection and followed them longitudinally. The origin of this receptor is a man aged 18 to 30 with COVID-19, enrolled during active disease. Specimen: peripheral blood. The rearrangement uses TRBV18 and TRBJ2-1; 11 bases line up with TRBD2. The CDR3 DNA reads as TGTGCCAGCTCACCGGCAAAGCTAGCGGGGGGACACTACAATGAGCAGTTCTTC. Protein sequence: CASSPAKLAGGHYNEQFF.